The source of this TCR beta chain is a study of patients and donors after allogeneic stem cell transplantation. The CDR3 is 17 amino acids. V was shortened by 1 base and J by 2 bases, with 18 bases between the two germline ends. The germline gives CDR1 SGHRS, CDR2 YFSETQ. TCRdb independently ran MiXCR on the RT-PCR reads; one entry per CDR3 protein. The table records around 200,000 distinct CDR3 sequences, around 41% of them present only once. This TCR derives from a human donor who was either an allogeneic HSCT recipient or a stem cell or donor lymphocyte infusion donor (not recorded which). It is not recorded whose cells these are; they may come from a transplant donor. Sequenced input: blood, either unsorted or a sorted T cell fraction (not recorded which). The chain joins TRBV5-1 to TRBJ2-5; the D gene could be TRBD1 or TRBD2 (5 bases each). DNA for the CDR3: TGCGCCAGCAGCTTGAGGGACCTGAAACCGAGGCAAGAGACCCAGTACTTC. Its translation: CASSLRDLKPRQETQYF. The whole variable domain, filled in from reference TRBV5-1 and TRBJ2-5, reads KAGVTQTPRYLIKTRGQQVTLSCSPISGHRSVSWYQQTPGQGLQFLFEYFSETQRNKGNFPGRFSGRQFSNSRSEMNVSTLELGDSALYLCASSLRDLKPRQETQYFGPGTRLLVL.